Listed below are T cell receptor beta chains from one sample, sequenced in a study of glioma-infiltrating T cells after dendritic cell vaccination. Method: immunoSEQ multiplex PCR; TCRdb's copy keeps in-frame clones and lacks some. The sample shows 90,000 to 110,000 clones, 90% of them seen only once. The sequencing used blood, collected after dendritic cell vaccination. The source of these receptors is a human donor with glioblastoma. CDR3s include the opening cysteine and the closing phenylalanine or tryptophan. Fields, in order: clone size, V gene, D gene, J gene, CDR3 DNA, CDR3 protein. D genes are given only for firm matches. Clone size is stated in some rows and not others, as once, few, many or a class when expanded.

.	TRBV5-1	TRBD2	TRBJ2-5	TGCGCCAGCAGCTCGGGACTAGCGGGAGTAGAGACCCAGTACTTC	CASSSGLAGVETQYF
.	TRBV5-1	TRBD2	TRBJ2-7	TGCGCCAGCAGCTCGCGGGAGGTGAGCTCCTACGAGCAGTACTTC	CASSSREVSSYEQYF
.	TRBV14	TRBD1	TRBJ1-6	TGTGCCAGCAGCCAACGAACAGGGGGGAGGTATAATTCACCCCTCCACTTT	CASSQRTGGRYNSPLHF
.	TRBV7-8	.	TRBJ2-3	TGTGCCAGCAGCTTAGTGGGGGGGGCGATCACAGATACGCAGTATTTT	CASSLVGGAITDTQYF
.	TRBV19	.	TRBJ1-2	TGTGCCAGTACCGGGGCAGGGGATCAGAAGGGCTACACCTTC	CASTGAGDQKGYTF
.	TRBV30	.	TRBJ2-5	TGTGCCTGGAGCGGGGGACCCCAAGAGACCCAGTACTTC	CAWSGGPQETQYF
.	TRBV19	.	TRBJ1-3	TGCGGCGGGGGAACATCGCTTGGAAACACCATATATTTT	CGGGTSLGNTIYF
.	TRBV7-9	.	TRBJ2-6	TGTGCCAGCAGTCTTAGGGGGTCTGGGGCCAACGTCCTGACTTTC	CASSLRGSGANVLTF
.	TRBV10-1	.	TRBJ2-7	TGCGCCAGCAGTGGTTCCGGCTCCTACGAGCAGTACTTC	CASSGSGSYEQYF
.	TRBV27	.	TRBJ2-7	TGTGCCAGCAGTTTAGGAGGGACCTACGAGCAGTACTTC	CASSLGGTYEQYF
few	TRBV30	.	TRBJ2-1	TGTGCCTATGCGGGACGCGATGTGGGTGAGCAGTTCTTC	CAYAGRDVGEQFF
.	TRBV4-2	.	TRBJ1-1	TGTGCCAGCAGCCAAGACGGGTTTCTGAACACTGAAGCTTTCTTT	CASSQDGFLNTEAFF
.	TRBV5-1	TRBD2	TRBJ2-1	TGCGCCAGCAGCTACACGTGGAGGGAGGGGAATGAGCAGTTCTTC	CASSYTWREGNEQFF
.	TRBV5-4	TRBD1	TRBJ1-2	TGTGCCAGCAGCTTACCAGGGGGCAGAGGCTATGGCTACACCTTC	CASSLPGGRGYGYTF
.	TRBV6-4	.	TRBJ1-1	TGTGCCAGCAGTGACTCGGGGGGTACCACTGAAGCTTTCTTT	CASSDSGGTTEAFF
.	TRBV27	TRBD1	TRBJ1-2	TGTGCCAGCAGTTCCTCGGCGGACAGGGTTGGCTACACCTTC	CASSSSADRVGYTF
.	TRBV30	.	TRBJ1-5	TGTGCCTGGAGCGGCGCAGGGCGATATAGCAATCAGCCCCAGCATTTT	CAWSGAGRYSNQPQHF
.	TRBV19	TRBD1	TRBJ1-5	TGTGCCAGTAGTCCCCCGGGACAGCTTTTTGAGCCCCAGCATTTT	CASSPPGQLFEPQHF
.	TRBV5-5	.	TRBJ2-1	TGTGCCAGCAGCTTGGCACAGGATGAGCAGTTCTTC	CASSLAQDEQFF
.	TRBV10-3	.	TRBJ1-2	TGTGCCATCAGTGAGTCGAATACCGGGAGCTATGGCTACACCTTC	CAISESNTGSYGYTF
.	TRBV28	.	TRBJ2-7	TGTGCCAGCAGCCTAGTCACCGGGTCGGGCTACGAGCAGTACTTC	CASSLVTGSGYEQYF
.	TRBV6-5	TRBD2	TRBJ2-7	TGTGCCAGCAGCCCTACAGCGGGAGGGTCCTACGAGCAGTACTTC	CASSPTAGGSYEQYF
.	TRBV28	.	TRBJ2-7	TGTGCCAGCAGTCCCCGAGGCGAGCAGTACTTC	CASSPRGEQYF
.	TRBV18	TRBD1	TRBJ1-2	TGTGCCAGCTCACCTCTGGAGGGGGCGGACTATGGCTACACCTTC	CASSPLEGADYGYTF
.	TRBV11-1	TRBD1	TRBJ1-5	TGTGCCAGCAGCTTAGCAAGAGGACAGGGGGGCAATCAGCCCCAGCATTTT	CASSLARGQGGNQPQHF
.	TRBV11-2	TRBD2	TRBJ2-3	TGTGCCAGCAGCCTAGTAGCGGGATCTACCACAGATACGCAGTATTTT	CASSLVAGSTTDTQYF
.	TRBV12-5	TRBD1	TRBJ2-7	TGTGCTAGTGTTTTGAAGGGGGCCAAGAGCGAGCAGTACTTC	CASVLKGAKSEQYF
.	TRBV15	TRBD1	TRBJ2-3	TGTGCCACCAGCAGCCGGGACAGGGGGTCCGATACGCAGTATTTT	CATSSRDRGSDTQYF
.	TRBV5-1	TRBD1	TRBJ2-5	TGCGCCAGCAGCTTGGCCACAGGGGGAATGTCAGAGACCCAGTACTTC	CASSLATGGMSETQYF
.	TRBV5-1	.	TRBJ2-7	TGCGCCAGCAGCTTGCTAACAGGGTCCTACGAGCAGTACTTC	CASSLLTGSYEQYF
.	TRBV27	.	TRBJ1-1	TGTGCCAGCAGCAGGGTTCTGAACACTGAAGCTTTCTTT	CASSRVLNTEAFF
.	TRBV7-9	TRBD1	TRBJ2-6	TGTGCCAGCAGTTCGACAGGGTCAGGGGCCAACGTCCTGACTTTC	CASSSTGSGANVLTF
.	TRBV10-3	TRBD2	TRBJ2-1	TGTGCCATCTCCCAGTCGGAGGGAGGAGCGGGGGGCAGAGATGAGCAGTTCTTC	CAISQSEGGAGGRDEQFF
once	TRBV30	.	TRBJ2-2	TGTGCCTGGTCGAGGACTACTGACACCGGGGAGCTGTTTTTT	CAWSRTTDTGELFF
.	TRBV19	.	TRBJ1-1	TGTGCCAGTAGTATAGGGATTACAGGGACCGCTGAAGCTTTCTTT	CASSIGITGTAEAFF
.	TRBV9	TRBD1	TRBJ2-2	TGTGCCAGCAGCGCCGGACAGGGGGCTCCCCGAGGCGGGGAGCTGTTTTTT	CASSAGQGAPRGGELFF
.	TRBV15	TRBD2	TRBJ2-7	TGTGCCACCAGCAGAGATCTCTTGGGAATTACCTCCGGGACTAGCGGGAGGGCCGGTTACGAGCAGTACTTC	CATSRDLLGITSGTSGRAGYEQYF
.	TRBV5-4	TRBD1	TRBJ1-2	TGTGCCAGCAGCTTGACGGGACAGGGTTTCTATGGCTACACCTTC	CASSLTGQGFYGYTF
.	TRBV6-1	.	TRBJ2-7	TGTGCCAGCAGACCCCCCAACAGCTACGAGCAGTACTTC	CASRPPNSYEQYF
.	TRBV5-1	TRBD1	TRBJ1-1	TGCGCCAGCAGCGTCGGACAGGGAGGAACTGAAGCTTTCTTT	CASSVGQGGTEAFF
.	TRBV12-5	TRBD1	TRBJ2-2	TGTGCTAGTGGTATGGCCCCCGGGACAGCACACACCGGGGAGCTGTTTTTT	CASGMAPGTAHTGELFF
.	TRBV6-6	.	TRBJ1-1	TGTGCCAGCAGTTACTCCGCGGGGAACACTGAAGCTTTCTTT	CASSYSAGNTEAFF
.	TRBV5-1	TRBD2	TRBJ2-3	TGCGCCAGCAGCTTTTTCTATAGCGGGGACAGCACAGATACGCAGTATTTT	CASSFFYSGDSTDTQYF
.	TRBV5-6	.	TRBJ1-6	TGTGCCAGCAGCCCTACAGAAAATAATTCACCCCTCCACTTT	CASSPTENNSPLHF
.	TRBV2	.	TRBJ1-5	TGTGCCAGCACTTATAGCAATCAGCCCCAGCATTTT	CASTYSNQPQHF
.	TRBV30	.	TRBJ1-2	TGTGCCGGGTCAGGTCATCCAGGCTACACCTTC	CAGSGHPGYTF
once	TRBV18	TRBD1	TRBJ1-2	TGTGCCAGCTCGCCAGACAGGGAAGCCTATGGCTACACCTTC	CASSPDREAYGYTF
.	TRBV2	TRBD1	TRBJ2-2	TGTGCCAGCAGTGATAGACAGGGGGCCGACACCGGGGAGCTGTTTTTT	CASSDRQGADTGELFF
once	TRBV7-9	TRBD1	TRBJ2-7	TGTGCCAGCAGCTTAGGGACAGGAGGAGGCTCCGAGCAGTACTTC	CASSLGTGGGSEQYF
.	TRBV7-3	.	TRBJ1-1	TGTGCCAGCAGCGCGGACAGTTTCGCTGAAGCTTTCTTT	CASSADSFAEAFF